Presented here are 3 T cell receptor beta chains from one specimen sequenced in a study of graft-versus-host responses after intestinal transplantation. Sequencing used immunoSEQ multiplex PCR; TCRdb keeps in-frame clones, though not all of them. The sample gives 45,000 to 60,000 clones, nearly 95% of which show up once; 2% to 2.5% is in the top ten. No antigen has been identified for these receptors. The source material was unstimulated CD4+ T cells sorted from spleen or lymph node cells, sampled before transplant. The receptors shown here come from a human donor who was the organ donor for an intestinal transplant.

The CDR3 region is CASSNTGNTDTQYF. As DNA, the CDR3 is TGCGCCAGCAGCAACACAGGGAACACAGATACGCAGTATTTT. The chain couples TRBV4-3 to TRBJ2-3; tentative D call: TRBD1 (6 bases). This CDR3 contains 14 residues. Germline V gives CDR1 LGHNA, CDR2 YSLEER. Trimming took 5 bases from V and 2 from J, leaving 11 bases between them.

The table lists this clone with a count of one. V and J are TRBV10-3 and TRBJ1-2, with D unresolved. Germline loops: CDR1 ENHRY, CDR2 SYGVKD. This CDR3 has 13 amino acids. Deletions cut 2 bases from V and 6 bases from J, with 10 bases between. The CDR3 reads CAISERGNHGYTF. Here the CDR3 DNA reads TGTGCCATCAGTGAGAGAGGGAACCATGGCTACACCTTC.

This clone was seen once. This chain uses TRBV7-2 with TRBJ1-1; perhaps TRBD1 as D (6 bases). V lost 2 bases and J lost 7, with 14 bases in between. The CDR3 has 14 amino acids. CDR1 and CDR2 from the germline V gene are SGHTA and FQGNSA. The CDR3 loop is CASSLNGQQYEAFF. CDR3 nucleotides: TGTGCCAGCAGCTTAAATGGACAGCAGTATGAAGCTTTCTTT.